These 15 T cell receptor beta chains were sequenced from one sample in a study of T cell responses to AZD1222 COVID-19 vaccine. Sequencing used immunoSEQ multiplex PCR; TCRdb keeps in-frame clones, though not all of them. This sample has about 88,000 clones, with roughly 90% found just once. The sequencing here drew on peripheral blood, taken on day 0 of AZD1222 vaccination. These receptors all come from an adult in good health.

The rearrangement joins TRBV7-6 to TRBJ2-2; D remains unclear. CDR1 is SGHVS and CDR2 is FNYEAQ in the germline V gene. The CDR3 is 14 amino acids. Trimming removed 10 bases from V and 0 bases from J, with 12 bases in between. The chain's CDR3 is CATYERPNTGELFF. The CDR3 bases are TGTGCCACCTACGAGAGGCCGAACACCGGGGAGCTGTTTTTT.

The chain recombines TRBV7-2 with TRBJ2-1; possibly TRBD1 for D (5 bases). The germline V and J ends were trimmed by 5 bases and 0 bases, with 20 bases remaining between them. In germline, CDR1 is SGHTA, CDR2 FQGNSA. The CDR3 is 18 residues long. Here the CDR3 DNA reads TGTGCCAGCAGCAACCGACAGCCCGCCGATAGCTCCTACAATGAGCAGTTCTTC. The encoded protein is CASSNRQPADSSYNEQFF.

The rearrangement joins TRBV12-3 or TRBV12-4 to TRBJ1-2; D gene ambiguous. V lost 4 bases and J lost 8, with 11 bases in between. The CDR3 is made up of 12 amino acids. Here the CDR3 DNA reads TGTGCCAGCAGTTCTGAGCCCGGGGGCTACACCTTC. Protein product: CASSSEPGGYTF.

This clone was seen a single time. This chain joins TRBV4-2 and TRBJ2-1, with D possibly TRBD2 on 6 matching bases. The CDR3 runs to 13 residues. In germline, CDR1 is LGHNA, CDR2 YNFKEQ. V was shortened by 4 bases and J by 10 bases, with 14 bases between the two germline ends. The CDR3 region is CASSPGGTTEQFF. CDR3 DNA sequence: TGTGCCAGCAGCCCCGGGGGAACTACGGAGCAGTTCTTC.

About this clone itself: The junction differs from germline at one of its ends, possibly a read error. The chain is built from TRBV3-1 (or the pseudogene TRBV3-2) and TRBJ1-1, with D uncertain. This CDR3 comprises 16 residues. Germline CDR1 and CDR2: LGHDT and YNNKEL (reference sequence). In nucleotides, the CDR3 is TGTGCCAGCAGCCAATTGAGAGGAACCGGGAACTCTGAAGCTTTCTTT. Translation: CASSQLRGTGNSEAFF.

CDR3 coding DNA: TGTGCCAGCAGCCAAGGAAAGTGGGGACTAGCGACAGATACGCAGTATTTT. Its translation is CASSQGKWGLATDTQYF. The chain uses TRBV3-1 (or the pseudogene TRBV3-2) and TRBJ2-3; 10 bases are shared with TRBD2. Germline CDR1 reads LGHDT; CDR2 reads YNNKEL (reference sequence). This CDR3 is built from 17 residues. V was pared by 1 base and J by 3 bases, with 7 bases of the junction left unmatched.

The J gene is TRBJ2-3, the V gene TRBV27; the D call may be TRBD1 or TRBD2 (5 bases each). The V end lost 1 base, the J end lost 9 bases, and 14 bases lay between the germline ends. Germline CDR1 is MNHEY and CDR2 is SMNVEV (reference sequence). CDR3 length equals 14 residues. CDR3 DNA sequence: TGTGCCAGCAGTTTATTAAGCGGCGCAGGGACGCAGTATTTT. Amino acid sequence: CASSLLSGAGTQYF.

The chain is built from TRBV29-1 and TRBJ2-7, with 7 bases matching TRBD1. CDR1 and CDR2 from the germline V gene are SQVTM and ANQGSEA. The CDR3 length is 13 residues. Trimming removed 4 bases from V and 4 bases from J; junction bases left unmatched: 7. The CDR3 DNA follows: TGCAGCGTTGGGGGTCAGGGGGTTTACGAGCAGTACTTC. Translated: CSVGGQGVYEQYF.

This chain uses TRBV6-5 with TRBJ2-6; D is ambiguous. The length of the CDR3 is 15 residues. The V end was cut by 6 bases, the J end by 0 bases, with 9 bases between. The V gene's germline CDR1 is MNHEY and CDR2 SVGAGI. CDR3 residues: CASRITASGANVLTF. The CDR3 DNA is TGTGCCAGCAGAATAACAGCCTCTGGGGCCAACGTCCTGACTTTC.

This rearrangement joins TRBV18 to TRBJ2-2; the D gene is possibly TRBD1 (5 bases). This CDR3 contains 14 residues. Trimming stripped 6 bases from V and 1 base from J, with 9 bases between. The germline V gene has CDR1 KGHSH and CDR2 LQKENI. The CDR3 bases are TGTGCCAGCTCCGACAGTCTGAACACCGGGGAGCTGTTTTTT. Translation gives CASSDSLNTGELFF.

The V gene is TRBV2, the J gene TRBJ1-5; no definite D call. There are 14 residues in the CDR3. V dropped 3 bases and J dropped 5 bases, with 11 bases sitting between them. Germline assignment: CDR1 SNHLY and CDR2 FYNNEI. The CDR3 bases are TGTGCCAGCAGTGATTGGCTTGACGATCAGCCCCAGCATTTT. Translation: CASSDWLDDQPQHF.

This clone has more than one count but fewer than ten. V is TRBV4-2 and J is TRBJ2-7; D is uncertain. V was pared by 0 bases and J by 0 bases, with 15 bases between. The CDR3 runs to 17 residues. Germline V gene lookup returns CDR1 LGHNA and CDR2 YNFKEQ. The CDR3 region is CASSQEGPSYGSYEQYF. CDR3 DNA: TGTGCCAGCAGCCAAGAAGGCCCCAGTTATGGCTCCTACGAGCAGTACTTC.

This chain connects TRBV12-3 or TRBV12-4 to TRBJ2-2; either TRBD1 or TRBD2 may supply D (5 bases each). With 6 bases removed from V and 5 bases from J, the gap between germline ends came to 7 bases. This CDR3 comprises 12 residues. The CDR3 is CASRRGTGELFF. CDR3 nucleotide sequence: TGTGCCAGCAGGAGGGGTACCGGGGAGCTGTTTTTT.

The rearrangement joins TRBV30 to TRBJ1-2, with 9 bases that match TRBD1. CDR1 is GTSNPN and CDR2 is SVGIG in the germline V gene (reference sequence). This CDR3 region has 13 residues. J was trimmed by 5 bases and V by 7 bases; bases with no gene match: 8. The CDR3 here is CASGQGMIYGYTF. CDR3 nucleotide sequence: TGTGCCTCAGGACAGGGGATGATATATGGCTACACCTTC.

The rearrangement uses TRBV2 and TRBJ2-2; D unclear. CDR1 is SNHLY and CDR2 is FYNNEI in the germline V gene. The CDR3 has 11 residues. Trimming cost V 8 bases and J 4 bases, with 5 bases left between them. The CDR3 bases are TGTGCCAGCCAAGGCACCGGGGAGCTGTTTTTT. Encoded protein: CASQGTGELFF. The variable domain in full, completed from reference TRBV2 and TRBJ2-2, reads EPEVTQTPSHQVTQMGQEVILRCVPISNHLYFYWYRQILGQKVEFLVSFYNNEISEKSEIFDDQFSVERPDGSNFTLKIRSTKLEDSAMYFCASQGTGELFFGEGSRLTVL.